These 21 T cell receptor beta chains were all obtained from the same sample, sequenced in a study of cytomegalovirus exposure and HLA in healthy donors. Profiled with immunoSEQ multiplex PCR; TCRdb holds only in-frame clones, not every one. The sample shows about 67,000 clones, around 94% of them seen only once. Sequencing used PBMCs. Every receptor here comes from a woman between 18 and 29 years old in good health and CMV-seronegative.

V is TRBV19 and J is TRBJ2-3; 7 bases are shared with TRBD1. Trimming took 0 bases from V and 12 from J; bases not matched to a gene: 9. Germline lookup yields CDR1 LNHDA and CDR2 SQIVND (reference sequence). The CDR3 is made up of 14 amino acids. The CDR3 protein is CASSIDISGTAQYF. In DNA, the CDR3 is TGTGCCAGTAGTATAGATATTTCGGGGACAGCTCAGTATTTT.

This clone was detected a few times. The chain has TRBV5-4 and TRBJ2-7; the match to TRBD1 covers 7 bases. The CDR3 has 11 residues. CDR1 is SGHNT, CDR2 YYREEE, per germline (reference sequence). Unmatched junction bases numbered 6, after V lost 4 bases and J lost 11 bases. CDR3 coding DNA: TGTGCCAGCAGCATAACCGGGACAGAGTACTTC. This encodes CASSITGTEYF.

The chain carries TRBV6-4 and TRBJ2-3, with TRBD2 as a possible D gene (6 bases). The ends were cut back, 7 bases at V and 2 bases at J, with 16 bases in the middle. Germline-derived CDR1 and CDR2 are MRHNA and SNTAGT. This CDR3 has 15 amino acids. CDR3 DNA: TGTGCCAGCAAGTACCGGGACTCGCCCACAGATACGCAGTATTTT. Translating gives CASKYRDSPTDTQYF.

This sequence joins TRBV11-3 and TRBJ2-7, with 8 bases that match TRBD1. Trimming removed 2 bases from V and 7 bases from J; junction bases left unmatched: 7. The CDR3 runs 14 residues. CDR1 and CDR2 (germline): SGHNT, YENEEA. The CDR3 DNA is TGTGCCAGCAGCTTATCAGGGGGCGTGGGGGAGCAGTACTTC. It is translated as CASSLSGGVGEQYF.

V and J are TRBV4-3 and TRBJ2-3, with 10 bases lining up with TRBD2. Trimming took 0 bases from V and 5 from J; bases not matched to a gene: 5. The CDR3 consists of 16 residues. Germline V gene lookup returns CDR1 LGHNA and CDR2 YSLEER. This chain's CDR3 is CASSQEKRGGQDTQYF. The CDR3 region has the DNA TGCGCCAGCAGCCAAGAAAAGCGGGGGGGCCAAGATACGCAGTATTTT.

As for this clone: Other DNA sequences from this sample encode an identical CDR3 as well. CDR3 bases: TGTGCCAGCAGTTCCACAGGGATCACCTACGAGCAGTACTTC. Its protein product is CASSSTGITYEQYF. The chain has TRBV28 and TRBJ2-7, with a tentative D call TRBD1 (6 bases). Trimming left V 4 bases short and J 2 bases short, with 12 bases between. Looked up from germline, CDR1 is MDHEN and CDR2 is SYDVKM. The CDR3 length is 14 residues.

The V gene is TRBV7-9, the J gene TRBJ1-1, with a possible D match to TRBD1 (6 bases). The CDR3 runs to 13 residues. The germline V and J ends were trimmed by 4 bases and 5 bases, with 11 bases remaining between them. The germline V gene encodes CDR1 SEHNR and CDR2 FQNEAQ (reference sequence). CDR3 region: CASSSTGKTEAFF. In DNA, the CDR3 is TGTGCCAGCAGCTCCACAGGGAAAACTGAAGCTTTCTTT.

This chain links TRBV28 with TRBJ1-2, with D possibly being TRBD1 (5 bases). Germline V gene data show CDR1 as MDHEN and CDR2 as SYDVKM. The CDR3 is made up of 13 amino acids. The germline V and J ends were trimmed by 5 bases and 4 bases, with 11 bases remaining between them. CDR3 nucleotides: TGTGCCAGCAGTGCGACAGTCCCCTATGGCTACACCTTC. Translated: CASSATVPYGYTF.

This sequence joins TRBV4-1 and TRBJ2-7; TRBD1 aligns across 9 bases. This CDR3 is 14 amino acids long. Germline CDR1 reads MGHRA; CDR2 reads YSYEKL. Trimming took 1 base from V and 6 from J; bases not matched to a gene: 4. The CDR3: CASSQAGTGTEQYF. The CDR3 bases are TGCGCCAGCAGCCAAGCCGGGACAGGGACCGAGCAGTACTTC.

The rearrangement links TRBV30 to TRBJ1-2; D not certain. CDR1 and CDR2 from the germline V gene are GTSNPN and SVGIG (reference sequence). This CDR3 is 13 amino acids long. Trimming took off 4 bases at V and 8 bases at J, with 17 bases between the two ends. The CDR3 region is CAWNRGLEGGYTF. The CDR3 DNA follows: TGTGCCTGGAACCGAGGTCTGGAGGGCGGCTACACCTTC. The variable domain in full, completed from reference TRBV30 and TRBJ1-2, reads SQTIHQWPATLVQPVGSPLSLECTVEGTSNPNLYWYRQAAGRGLQLLFYSVGIGQISSEVPQNLSASRPQDRQFILSSKKLLLSDSGFYLCAWNRGLEGGYTFGSGTRLTVV.

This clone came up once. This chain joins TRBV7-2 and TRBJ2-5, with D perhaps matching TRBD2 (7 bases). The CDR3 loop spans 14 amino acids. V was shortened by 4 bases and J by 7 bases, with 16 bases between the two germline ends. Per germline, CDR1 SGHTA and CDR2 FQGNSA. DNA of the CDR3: TGTGCCAGCAGCTCCCAGAGGGGAGGGGGGACCCAGTACTTC. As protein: CASSSQRGGGTQYF.

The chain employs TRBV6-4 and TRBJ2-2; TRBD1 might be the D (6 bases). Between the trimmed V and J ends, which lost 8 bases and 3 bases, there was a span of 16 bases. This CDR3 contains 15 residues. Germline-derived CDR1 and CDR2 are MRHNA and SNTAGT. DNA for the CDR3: TGTGCCAGCTGGGAAGGACAGACAGACACCGGGGAGCTGTTTTTT. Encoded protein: CASWEGQTDTGELFF.

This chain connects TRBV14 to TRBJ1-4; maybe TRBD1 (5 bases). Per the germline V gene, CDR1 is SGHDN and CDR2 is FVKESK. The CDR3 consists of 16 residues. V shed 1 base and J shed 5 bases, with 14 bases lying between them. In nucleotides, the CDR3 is TGTGCCAGCAGCCAAGTAGGGAGGGGCCGGAATGAAAAACTGTTTTTT. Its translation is CASSQVGRGRNEKLFF.

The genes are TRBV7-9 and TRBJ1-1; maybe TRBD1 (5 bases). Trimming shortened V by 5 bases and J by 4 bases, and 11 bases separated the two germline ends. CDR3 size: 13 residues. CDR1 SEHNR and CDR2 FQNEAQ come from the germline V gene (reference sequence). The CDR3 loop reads CASSPGGFTEAFF. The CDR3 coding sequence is TGTGCCAGCAGCCCCGGGGGGTTCACTGAAGCTTTCTTT.

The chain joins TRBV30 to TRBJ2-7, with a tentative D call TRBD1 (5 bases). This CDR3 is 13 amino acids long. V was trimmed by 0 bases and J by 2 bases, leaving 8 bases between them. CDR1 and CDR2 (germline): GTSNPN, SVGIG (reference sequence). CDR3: CAWSVGRAYEQYF. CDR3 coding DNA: TGTGCCTGGAGTGTAGGCAGGGCCTACGAGCAGTACTTC.

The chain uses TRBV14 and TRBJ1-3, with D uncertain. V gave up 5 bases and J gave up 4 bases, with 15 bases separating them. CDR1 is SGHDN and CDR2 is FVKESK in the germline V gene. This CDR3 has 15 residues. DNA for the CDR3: TGTGCCAGCAGCAGAAGGGAGGCAGGCGGAAACACCATATATTTT. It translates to CASSRREAGGNTIYF.

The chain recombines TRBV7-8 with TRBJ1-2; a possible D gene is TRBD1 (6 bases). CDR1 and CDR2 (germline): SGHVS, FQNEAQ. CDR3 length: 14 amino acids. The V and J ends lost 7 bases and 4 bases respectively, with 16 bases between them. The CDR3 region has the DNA TGTGCCAGCACCTCAAGCGGGACAATCTATGGCTACACCTTC. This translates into CASTSSGTIYGYTF.

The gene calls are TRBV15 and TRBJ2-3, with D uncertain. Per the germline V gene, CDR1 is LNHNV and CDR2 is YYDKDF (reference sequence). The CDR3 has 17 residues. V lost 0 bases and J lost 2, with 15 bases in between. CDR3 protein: CATSRDFGVQFTDTQYF. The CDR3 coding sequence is TGTGCCACCAGCAGAGATTTCGGAGTCCAATTCACAGATACGCAGTATTTT.

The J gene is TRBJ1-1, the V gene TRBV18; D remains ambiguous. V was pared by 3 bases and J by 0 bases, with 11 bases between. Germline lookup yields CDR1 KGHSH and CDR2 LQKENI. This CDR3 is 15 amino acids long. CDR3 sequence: CASSPGSSMNTEAFF. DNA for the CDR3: TGTGCCAGCTCACCGGGCAGCTCTATGAACACTGAAGCTTTCTTT.

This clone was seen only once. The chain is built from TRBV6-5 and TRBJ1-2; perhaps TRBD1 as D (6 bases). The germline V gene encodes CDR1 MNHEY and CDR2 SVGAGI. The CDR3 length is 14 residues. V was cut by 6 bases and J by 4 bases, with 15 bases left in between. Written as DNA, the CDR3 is TGTGCCAGCAGGCTCCTCCGGGACACCTATGGCTACACCTTC. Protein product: CASRLLRDTYGYTF.

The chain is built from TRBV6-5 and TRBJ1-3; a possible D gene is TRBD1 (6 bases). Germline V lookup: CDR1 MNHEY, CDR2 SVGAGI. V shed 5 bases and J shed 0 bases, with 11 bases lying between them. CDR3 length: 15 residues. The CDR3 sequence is CASSRQAYSGNTIYF. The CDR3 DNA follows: TGTGCCAGCAGTCGACAGGCATACTCTGGAAACACCATATATTTT.